Shown below are 25 T cell receptor beta chains from a single sample sequenced in a study of cytomegalovirus exposure and HLA in healthy donors (dated by TCRdb to between 2016 and 2019). The library was prepared using the immunoSEQ multiplex PCR assay. For the multiplex PCR, a mixture combining 60 forward primers for TCR Vbeta segments and 13 reverse primers for TCR Jbeta segments was used. TCRdb stores this immuneACCESS table with in-frame sequences only. Part of the clones is absent; in the studies checked, under half of the shortfall reflects unresolved V genes, and no reason is known for the rest. Across this sample there are some 140,000 clones, with around 68% seen only once. The top ten clones comprise roughly 2% of the sample. What was sequenced was PBMCs. These receptors came from a man aged 25 to 40 in good health and CMV-seronegative.

The genes are TRBV6-6 and TRBJ2-5, with TRBD1 matching 7 bases. The germline V gene encodes CDR1 MNHNY and CDR2 SVGAGI (reference sequence). The CDR3 spans 13 residues. The V gene end was trimmed by 2 bases and the J gene end by 4 bases; junction bases not matched to a gene: 1. CDR3 in DNA: TGTGCCAGCAGTTACGACAGGGCAGAGACCCAGTACTTC. Its protein product is CASSYDRAETQYF.

The chain carries TRBV10-2 and TRBJ2-1; D gene ambiguous. The V gene's germline CDR1 is WSHSY and CDR2 SAAADI. Trimming stripped 2 bases from V and 3 bases from J, with 11 bases between. This CDR3 spans 15 amino acids. The CDR3 DNA reads TGCGCCAGCAGTGAGCCAGGCGCTATCTACAATGAGCAGTTCTTC. The encoded protein is CASSEPGAIYNEQFF.

This clone was counted a single time. The DNA of the CDR3 is TGTGCCAGCAGCCGGGGGACAGGGTTCGACTATGGCTACACCTTC. Residues: CASSRGTGFDYGYTF. The rearrangement joins TRBV14 to TRBJ1-2; 9 nucleotides line up with TRBD1. The CDR3 contains 15 residues. V lost 4 bases and J lost 3; bases outside the gene matches: 6. The germline CDR1 and CDR2 sequences are SGHDN and FVKESK.

The table lists this clone with a count of one. The chain couples TRBV5-1 to TRBJ2-1; D might be TRBD2 (6 bases). Germline assignment: CDR1 SGHRS and CDR2 YFSETQ. The V end was cut by 4 bases, the J end by 8 bases, with 25 bases between. The CDR3 sequence is 17 residues long. The chain's CDR3 is CASSDPKGAGLGDEQFF. CDR3 in DNA: TGCGCCAGCAGCGACCCCAAAGGAGCGGGCCTTGGGGATGAGCAGTTCTTC.

The chain carries TRBV5-1 and TRBJ1-2; 7 bases fit TRBD1. The V gene end was trimmed by 4 bases and the J gene end by 2 bases; junction bases not matched to a gene: 5. CDR3 length: 14 amino acids. CDR1 is SGHRS, CDR2 YFSETQ, per germline. The CDR3 spells CASSKGGMNYGYTF. The CDR3 DNA reads as TGCGCCAGCAGCAAAGGGGGCATGAACTATGGCTACACCTTC.

This chain uses TRBV5-8 with TRBJ2-2; D perhaps matches TRBD2 (5 bases). The germline CDR1 and CDR2 sequences are SGHTS and YDEGEE. This CDR3 has 14 residues. V shed 6 bases and J shed 3 bases, with 12 bases lying between them. CDR3 residues: CASKRVRDTGELFF. The CDR3 region has the DNA TGTGCCAGCAAAAGGGTGCGGGACACCGGGGAGCTGTTTTTT.

The chain carries TRBV27 and TRBJ2-6, with D possibly TRBD1 on 5 matching bases. CDR1 is MNHEY and CDR2 is SMNVEV in the germline V gene (reference sequence). The CDR3 runs to 14 residues. Trimming cost V 7 bases and J 0 bases, with 7 bases left between them. In DNA form, the CDR3 reads TGTGCCAGCACAGGGCACTCTGGGGCCAACGTCCTGACTTTC. It translates to CASTGHSGANVLTF. Combining the CDR3 with reference TRBV27 and TRBJ2-6 gives the whole variable domain EAQVTQNPRYLITVTGKKLTVTCSQNMNHEYMSWYRQDPGLGLRQIYYSMNVEVTDKGDVPEGYKVSRKEKRNFPLILESPSPNQTSLYFCASTGHSGANVLTFGAGSRLTVL.

The V and J genes are TRBV2 and TRBJ1-6; D uncertain. Between the trimmed V and J ends, which lost 4 bases and 9 bases, there was a span of 7 bases. The germline gives CDR1 SNHLY, CDR2 FYNNEI. This CDR3 comprises 12 residues. The CDR3 spells CASSVLGSPLHF. The DNA of the CDR3 is TGTGCCAGCAGTGTCCTCGGTTCACCCCTCCACTTT.

The chain carries TRBV30 and TRBJ2-1; the match to TRBD2 covers 11 bases. This CDR3 region has 15 residues. With 3 bases clipped from V and 7 bases from J, the junction kept 8 bases outside the gene matches. Germline CDR1 and CDR2: GTSNPN and SVGIG (reference sequence). The chain's CDR3 is CAWSPLAGVLNEQFF. CDR3 DNA: TGTGCCTGGAGCCCACTAGCGGGGGTCCTTAATGAGCAGTTCTTC.

V is TRBV5-1 and J is TRBJ2-7, with D uncertain. The CDR3 has 14 residues. Germline V CDR1 and CDR2: SGHRS, YFSETQ. V gave up 0 bases and J gave up 1 base, with 8 bases separating them. The CDR3 DNA is TGCGCCAGCAGCTTGGACACAGTTTCCTACGAGCAGTACTTC. This gives the protein CASSLDTVSYEQYF.

The chain carries TRBV19 and TRBJ2-7; TRBD1 matches at 10 bases. The V and J ends lost 5 bases and 6 bases, in that order; junction bases with no gene match: 4. CDR1 and CDR2 from the germline V gene are LNHDA and SQIVND (reference sequence). CDR3 length: 13 residues. CDR3 protein: CASSQGTGVEQYF. The CDR3 nucleotides are TGTGCCAGTAGTCAGGGGACAGGGGTCGAGCAGTACTTC.

The chain couples TRBV6-1 to TRBJ2-1; 7 nucleotides match TRBD1. J gave up 4 bases and V 7 bases, and 7 bases lay outside the gene matches. The CDR3 covers 14 residues. The V gene's germline CDR1 is MNHNS and CDR2 SASEGT. The CDR3 loop is CASTKGTEYNEQFF. CDR3 sequence (DNA): TGTGCCAGCACCAAAGGGACAGAATACAATGAGCAGTTCTTC.

This clone was counted once. The chain joins TRBV2 to TRBJ1-5, with D uncertain. Germline V gene data show CDR1 as SNHLY and CDR2 as FYNNEI. The CDR3 has 15 residues. V lost 4 bases and J lost 0, with 10 bases in between. The CDR3 DNA reads TGTGCCAGCAGTGCTTCCGCGAGTAGCAATCAGCCCCAGCATTTT. Its translation is CASSASASSNQPQHF.

This clone was detected only a few times. The V and J genes are TRBV9 and TRBJ2-3; possible D gene TRBD2, 7 bases. The germline V gene has CDR1 SGDLS and CDR2 YYNGEE. V lost 0 bases, J lost 2 bases, and 13 bases lay in between. CDR3 length equals 16 residues. The CDR3 DNA is TGTGCCAGCAGCGTAGCTGCGGGGGCTGACACAGATACGCAGTATTTT. Its protein is CASSVAAGADTDTQYF.

The genes are TRBV27 and TRBJ1-6; 8 nucleotides align to TRBD1. J was trimmed by 2 bases and V by 6 bases; bases with no gene match: 3. Germline loops: CDR1 MNHEY, CDR2 SMNVEV (reference sequence). The CDR3 consists of 15 residues. The CDR3 bases are TGTGCCAGCAGGACGGACAGGGCCTATAATTCACCCCTCCACTTT. Encoded protein: CASRTDRAYNSPLHF.

This clone appeared a few times. The chain carries TRBV5-1 and TRBJ1-2; 8 bases match TRBD1. From germline, CDR1 is SGHRS and CDR2 YFSETQ. Trimming cost V 3 bases and J 6 bases; bases outside gene matches: 4. There are 13 residues in the CDR3. CDR3 DNA: TGCGCCAGCAGCTCGGGACAGGCGGATGGCTACACCTTC. This sequence encodes CASSSGQADGYTF.

V gene TRBV7-8 combines with J gene TRBJ2-7, with 10 bases fitting TRBD1. This CDR3 comprises 14 residues. CDR1 is SGHVS and CDR2 is FQNEAQ in the germline V gene. V gave up 5 bases and J gave up 6 bases; unmatched junction bases: 7. CDR3 DNA: TGTGCCAGCAGCCTCCGACAGGGGGCAGGCGAGCAGTACTTC. Protein: CASSLRQGAGEQYF.

J is TRBJ2-5 and V is TRBV28, with D tentatively TRBD2 (6 bases). Trimming left V 6 bases short and J 10 bases short, with 24 bases between. The V gene's germline CDR1 is MDHEN and CDR2 SYDVKM. The CDR3 extends over 15 amino acids. This CDR3 is CASSPPGTPQLSQYF. The DNA of the CDR3 is TGTGCCAGCAGCCCACCCGGGACTCCCCAGTTGAGCCAGTACTTC.

This clone was found once. The chain has TRBV30 and TRBJ2-7; TRBD2 matches at 9 bases. Trimming cost V 1 base and J 9 bases; bases outside gene matches: 13. This CDR3 has 15 residues. The germline gives CDR1 GTSNPN, CDR2 SVGIG (reference sequence). The CDR3 region is CAWSGTPSGASGQYF. The CDR3 coding sequence is TGTGCCTGGAGTGGGACACCTAGCGGGGCCTCGGGGCAGTACTTC.

This rearrangement joins TRBV2 to TRBJ2-7; 8 bases align to TRBD1. Losses at the gene ends were 4 bases for V and 5 bases for J; bases not matched to a gene: 10. The CDR3 consists of 15 residues. Germline values: CDR1 SNHLY, CDR2 FYNNEI. CDR3 loop: CASSAAQGAAHEQYF. In nucleotides, the CDR3 is TGTGCCAGCAGTGCGGCCCAGGGGGCGGCCCACGAGCAGTACTTC. The entire variable domain, with the rest obtained from reference TRBV2 and TRBJ2-7, is as follows: EPEVTQTPSHQVTQMGQEVILRCVPISNHLYFYWYRQILGQKVEFLVSFYNNEISEKSEIFDDQFSVERPDGSNFTLKIRSTKLEDSAMYFCASSAAQGAAHEQYFGPGTRLTVT.

The chain employs TRBV7-9 and TRBJ2-7; D possibly corresponds to TRBD1 (6 bases). CDR1 and CDR2 (germline): SEHNR, FQNEAQ (reference sequence). The CDR3 contains 13 residues. The V end was cut by 5 bases, the J end by 2 bases, with 10 bases between. The CDR3 is CASSPRDTYEQYF. The CDR3 DNA follows: TGTGCCAGCAGCCCACGGGACACCTACGAGCAGTACTTC. The full variable domain, completed using reference TRBV7-9 and TRBJ2-7, is DTGVSQNPRHKITKRGQNVTFRCDPISEHNRLYWYRQTLGQGPEFLTYFQNEAQLEKSRLLSDRFSAERPKGSFSTLEIQRTEQGDSAMYLCASSPRDTYEQYFGPGTRLTVT.

The chain links TRBV19 to TRBJ2-3, with 9 bases identical to TRBD1. The V gene's germline CDR1 is LNHDA and CDR2 SQIVND (reference sequence). The CDR3 has 15 amino acids. V was pared by 4 bases and J by 4 bases, with 6 bases of the junction left unmatched. CDR3 loop: CASSTWGQGPDTQYF. CDR3 bases: TGTGCCAGTAGTACGTGGGGACAGGGACCAGATACGCAGTATTTT.

V and J are TRBV6-5 and TRBJ1-6; D ambiguous. The V and J ends lost 2 bases and 9 bases respectively, with 11 bases between them. The CDR3 runs 14 residues. Germline V lookup: CDR1 MNHEY, CDR2 SVGAGI. The DNA of the CDR3 is TGTGCCAGCAGTTACCCCGAGGGTGGTTCACCCCTCCACTTT. It encodes CASSYPEGGSPLHF.

V is TRBV5-6 and J is TRBJ1-1; the match to TRBD1 covers 7 bases. CDR3 length: 14 residues. The germline V gene has CDR1 SGHDT and CDR2 YYEEEE. V shed 6 bases, J shed 7 bases, and the junction held 12 bases outside the gene matches. The CDR3 sequence is CASKAGGDPLEAFF. The DNA for the CDR3 is TGTGCCAGCAAAGCAGGGGGAGATCCGCTTGAAGCTTTCTTT.

The chain couples TRBV19 to TRBJ1-1, with D possibly matching TRBD1 (5 bases). Germline CDR1 LNHDA, CDR2 SQIVND (reference sequence). Between the trimmed V and J ends, which lost 5 bases and 0 bases, there was a span of 19 bases. CDR3 length: 17 amino acids. This CDR3 reads CASSPNPGTAVNTEAFF. The CDR3, as DNA: TGTGCCAGTAGTCCCAATCCCGGGACTGCCGTGAACACTGAAGCTTTCTTT.